This T cell receptor (beta chain) was sequenced during a study of T-cell memory formation after mild COVID-19. TCRdb processed the 5' RACE reads anew with MiXCR; each CDR3 protein has one entry. The sample comprises a few hundred thousand distinct CDR3 sequences, around 30% of which are singletons, and approximately 13% rests with the top ten. The junction had 9 bases not matched to a gene; V was cut back by 4 bases and J by 7 bases. The CDR3 runs 15 residues. For this clonotype: Antigen unknown.

Study observations and caveats: Among contracting clones, CD4+ were mainly CM/EM and CD8+ enriched in EMRA.

This clonotype was sampled from an adult woman who had mild COVID-19 (a few samples of this study predate the infection). Cell type and time point are not known. The rearrangement joins TRBV12-3 or TRBV12-4 to TRBJ2-7; 11 bases are a match to TRBD2. Sequencing was performed on PBMCs or a T cell subset sorted from them (not recorded which). The chain's CDR3 is CASSYSSGRDGEQYF. In DNA form, the CDR3 reads TGTGCCAGCAGTTATAGTAGCGGGAGGGACGGAGAGCAGTACTTC.